Listed below are T cell receptor beta chains from one sample, sequenced in a study of regulatory T cells in long-lasting Graves disease. TCRdb passed the multiplex PCR reads through MiXCR, listing each CDR3 protein once. The data contain fewer than 500,000 distinct CDR3 sequences, about a sixth of them singletons. This sample was also put to use in a study of T cells in Graves' hyperthyroidism and ophthalmopathy.

The sequences come from peripheral blood mononuclear cells (PBMCs), collected at new diagnosis, from a patient treated with antithyroid drugs. The source of these receptors is a man aged 35-49 years with Graves disease. Each CDR3 is given with its conserved first and last residue. The D gene is left open where the match is weak. Only part of the rows carry a size: once, few, many, or a class if the clone is expanded.

j_call d_call v_call clone_size cdr3_nt cdr3_aa
TRBJ2-5 NA TRBV5-5 NA TGTGCCAGCAGCTTGGAGGGTCAAGAGACCCAGTACTTC CASSLEGQETQYF
TRBJ2-1 TRBD1 TRBV28 many TGTGCCAGCAGCCAGACAGGGTTTCACCATGAGCAGTTCTTC CASSQTGFHHEQFF
TRBJ1-6 NA TRBV5-1 NA TGCGCCAGCAGCTTGGATGGGGGGAATTCACCCCTCCACTTT CASSLDGGNSPLHF
TRBJ2-3 NA TRBV7-6 few TGTGCCAGCAGCGTGGGTAGCGGCCTCGGCACAGATACGCAGTATTTT CASSVGSGLGTDTQYF
TRBJ2-3 NA TRBV28 many TGTGCCAGCAGTTTGCGACGGGGGTACACAGATACGCAGTATTTT CASSLRRGYTDTQYF
TRBJ1-5 NA TRBV7-8 many TGTGCCAGCAGCCCCGGTAGGGGCTGGAGCAATCAGCCCCAGCATTTT CASSPGRGWSNQPQHF
TRBJ2-7 NA TRBV27 NA TGTGCCAGCGGGCGCCCTTCCTACGAGCAGTACTTC CASGRPSYEQYF
TRBJ2-7 NA TRBV2 many TGTGCCAGCAGGGTCCGAGACAGAGCAACGTACGAGCAGTACTTC CASRVRDRATYEQYF
TRBJ2-7 TRBD2 TRBV20-1 few TGCAGTGCTAGGGGGACTAGCGGGCGGGACGAGCAGTACTTC CSARGTSGRDEQYF
TRBJ2-1 TRBD2 TRBV5-1 many TGCGCCAGCATCCCAGGGAGACTAGCGGACTACAATGAGCAGTTCTTC CASIPGRLADYNEQFF
TRBJ2-7 TRBD1 TRBV6-2/TRBV6-3 many TGTGCCAGCAGCTCACCCGGGACAGGGAGAAGGGAGCAGTACTTC CASSSPGTGRREQYF
TRBJ1-4 NA TRBV5-6 few TGTGCCAGCAGCTTGTTAAATGAAAAACTGTTTTTT CASSLLNEKLFF
TRBJ2-3 TRBD2 TRBV20-1 many TGCAGTGCCCAGTCCCTAGCGGGAGACACAGATACGCAGTATTTT CSAQSLAGDTDTQYF
TRBJ1-2 NA TRBV11-2 many TGCGCCAGCAGCTTGAATCCGAACGGAGATGGCTACACCTTC CASSLNPNGDGYTF
TRBJ2-3 TRBD1 TRBV24-1 many TGTGCCACCGGAGGACAGGGGACAGATACGCAGTATTTT CATGGQGTDTQYF
TRBJ2-1 TRBD2 TRBV20-1 NA TGCAGTGCACCCATAGCGGGAGGGATTCGAAATGAGCAGTTCTTC CSAPIAGGIRNEQFF
TRBJ2-7 TRBD1 TRBV28 many TGTGCCAGCAGCCGACCCTGGGACAGAAGCCTATACGAGCAGTACTTC CASSRPWDRSLYEQYF
TRBJ1-4 NA TRBV20-1 few TGCAGTGCTAGAGTTGACGGGGCTAATGAAAAACTGTTTTTT CSARVDGANEKLFF
TRBJ1-4 NA TRBV12-3/TRBV12-4 many TGTGCCAGCAGTTTAAGTGGGAGGGCGGCTAATGAAAAACTGTTTTTT CASSLSGRAANEKLFF
TRBJ1-2 NA TRBV6-5 few TGTGCCAGCAGTTACTCGGGAGGGGCCGCTAACTATGGCTACACCTTC CASSYSGGAANYGYTF
TRBJ1-6 NA TRBV6-1 few TGTGCCAGCAGTGATGTAGGGGGGGTCTCACCCCTCCACTTT CASSDVGGVSPLHF
TRBJ2-7 TRBD2 TRBV6-2/TRBV6-3 NA TGTGCCAGCAGTTCCGGGACTAGCCGATCCTACGAGCAGTACTTC CASSSGTSRSYEQYF
TRBJ2-5 TRBD2 TRBV4-1 NA TGCGCCAGCAGCCAAGATGGGTCGGGACTAGCGGGGGAGTACTTC CASSQDGSGLAGEYF
TRBJ1-1 NA TRBV11-3 NA TGTGCCAGCAGCGAAGGGGGACGCCCGAACACTGAAGCTTTCTTT CASSEGGRPNTEAFF
TRBJ2-7 TRBD2 TRBV11-2 many TGTGCCAGCAGCTTAGGTGGACTAGCGGAGTCCTACGAGCAGTACTTC CASSLGGLAESYEQYF
TRBJ2-7 TRBD2 TRBV5-1 NA TGCGCCAGCACCGGAGCGGGGTCGGCCCTGGAGCAGTACTTC CASTGAGSALEQYF
TRBJ1-3 NA TRBV28 many TGTGCCAGCAGTCCCTCCTGGGTTTCTGGAAACACCATATATTTT CASSPSWVSGNTIYF
TRBJ1-5 NA TRBV20-1 few TGCAGTGCTAGAGACCTAGACAGCGGGCCCCAGCATTTT CSARDLDSGPQHF
TRBJ1-4 TRBD1 TRBV5-1 few TGCGCCAGCAGCCCAAACCCAGGGGGCGATGAAAAACTGTTTTTT CASSPNPGGDEKLFF
TRBJ2-3 TRBD2 TRBV7-2 many TGTGCCAGCAGCTCCCCCCCGGGGAGGGAGGATACGCAGTATTTT CASSSPPGREDTQYF
TRBJ2-1 TRBD2 TRBV4-1 many TGCGCCAGCAGGAAAGATCTAGCGGGAGGGTACAATGAGCAGTTCTTC CASRKDLAGGYNEQFF
TRBJ1-5 NA TRBV19 NA TGTGCCAGTAGTAATTCTCCGGGCCAGTGGAATCAGCCCCAGCATTTT CASSNSPGQWNQPQHF
TRBJ2-1 TRBD1 TRBV5-1 many TGCGCCAGCAGCCCTGGACAGGGTAACGATGAGCAGTTCTTC CASSPGQGNDEQFF
TRBJ2-3 NA TRBV5-6 many TGTGCCAGCAGCTTGACGCGTGACACAGATACGCAGTATTTT CASSLTRDTDTQYF
TRBJ2-7 TRBD2 TRBV5-1 many TGCGCCAGCAGCTCAACAACCGGGACTAGCGGATCCTACGAGCAGTACTTC CASSSTTGTSGSYEQYF
TRBJ2-1 NA TRBV5-1 NA TGCGCCAGCAGCTCCTTAGGAGAATCCCGTGAGCAGTTCTTC CASSSLGESREQFF
TRBJ2-1 NA TRBV7-6 NA TGTGCCAGCAGCTTACCGGGGCTAACGAATGAGCAGTTCTTC CASSLPGLTNEQFF
TRBJ2-7 TRBD1 TRBV28 many TGTGCCAGCAGTTCCCCGGGACAGACCTACGAGCAGTACTTC CASSSPGQTYEQYF
TRBJ1-2 TRBD1 TRBV27 many TGTGCCAGCAGTCAAACAGGGGCCAGGCCTGGCTACACCTTC CASSQTGARPGYTF
TRBJ2-5 NA TRBV2 NA TGTGCCAGCGTGCGTGACGGGCGGCCCCAGTACTTC CASVRDGRPQYF
TRBJ2-5 TRBD2 TRBV24-1 many TGTGCCACCAGTGACCACCGAGGCGTTGTAACTAGCGGGAGGTACCAAGAGACCCAGTACTTC CATSDHRGVVTSGRYQETQYF
TRBJ2-1 TRBD2 TRBV5-1 many TGCGCCAGCAGCTTGGGACTAGCGGGAGCGGCGGCCTACAATGAGCAGTTCTTC CASSLGLAGAAAYNEQFF
TRBJ2-3 NA TRBV28 many TGTGCCAGCAGCACTGGTAGTCCAGATACGCAGTATTTT CASSTGSPDTQYF
TRBJ2-3 TRBD2 TRBV15 NA TGTGCCACCAGCAGAGGAGTAGCGGGAGGGGGGACAGATACGCAGTATTTT CATSRGVAGGGTDTQYF
TRBJ2-7 TRBD1 TRBV5-1 many TGTGCCAGCAGAGCCGGGACAGGGGGCTACGAGCAGTACTTC CASRAGTGGYEQYF
TRBJ2-7 TRBD1 TRBV20-1 many TGCAGTGCTTCCTTTCCCGGGACAGGGAACGTAGACGAGCAGTACTTC CSASFPGTGNVDEQYF
TRBJ2-1 NA TRBV27 many TGTGCCAGCAGTTTATCTGCGGGACTGAATGAGCAGTTCTTC CASSLSAGLNEQFF
TRBJ2-3 NA TRBV20-1 many TGCAGTGCAACGCAGCTAGTCCGCACAGATACGCAGTATTTT CSATQLVRTDTQYF
TRBJ2-7 TRBD2 TRBV12-5 many TGTGCTAGTGGTTTAGGACTAGCGGGTCCCTCCTACGAGCAGTACTTC CASGLGLAGPSYEQYF
TRBJ2-1 TRBD2 TRBV12-3/TRBV12-4 many TGTGCCAGCGGGCCCGGGACTAGCGGGAGGGGGAGCTCCTACAATGAGCAGTTCTTC CASGPGTSGRGSSYNEQFF
TRBJ1-1 NA TRBV6-1 many TGTGCCAGCAGTGAAGAAACATCCCAGCGAGCTTTCTTT CASSEETSQRAFF
TRBJ2-7 TRBD2 TRBV5-6 NA TGTGCCAGCAGAAGAAAGACTAGCGGGAGTCCTTACGAGCAGTACTTC CASRRKTSGSPYEQYF
TRBJ2-3 TRBD2 TRBV5-1 few TGCGCCAGCAGCTTGGAAAGCGGGAGGGCAGATACGCAGTATTTT CASSLESGRADTQYF